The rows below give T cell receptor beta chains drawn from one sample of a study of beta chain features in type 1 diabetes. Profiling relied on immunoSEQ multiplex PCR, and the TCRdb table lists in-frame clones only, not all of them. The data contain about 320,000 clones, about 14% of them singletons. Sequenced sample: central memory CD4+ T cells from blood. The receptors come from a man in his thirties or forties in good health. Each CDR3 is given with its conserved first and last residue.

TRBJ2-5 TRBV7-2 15 CASSSLAGAQETQYF
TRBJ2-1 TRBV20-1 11 CSASLFHEQFF
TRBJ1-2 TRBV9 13 CASSVDRNYGYTF
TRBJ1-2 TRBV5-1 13 CASSPDGGYGYTF
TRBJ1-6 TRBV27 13 CASSLTGQSPLHF
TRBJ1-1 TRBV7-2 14 CASSLGQFNTEAFF
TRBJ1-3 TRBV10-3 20 CAISATRITGTKSSGNTIYF
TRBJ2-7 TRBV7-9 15 CASRKASGGLYEQYF
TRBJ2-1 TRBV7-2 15 CASSLDRGSGNEQFF
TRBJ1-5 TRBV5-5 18 CASSLGTGTGYSNQPQHF
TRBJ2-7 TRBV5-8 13 CASSLGHSYEQYF
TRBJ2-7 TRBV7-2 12 CASSLPLWEQYF
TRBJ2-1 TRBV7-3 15 CASSLGQSLYNEQFF
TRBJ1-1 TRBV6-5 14 CASRERFGNTEAFF
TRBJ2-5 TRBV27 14 CASSSGTRLGEQYF
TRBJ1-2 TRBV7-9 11 CASGTNYGYTF
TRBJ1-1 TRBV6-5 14 CASRTGTGVPEAFF
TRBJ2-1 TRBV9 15 CASSVGTSGNNEQFF
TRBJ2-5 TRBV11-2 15 CASSLISRYIREQYF
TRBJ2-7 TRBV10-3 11 CASNLAGIQYF
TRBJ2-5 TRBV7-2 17 CASSLGSVTGVGETQYF
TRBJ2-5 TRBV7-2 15 CASSLDLGGRETQYF
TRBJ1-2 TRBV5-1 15 CASRGSDDPNYGYTF
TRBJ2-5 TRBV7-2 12 CASSLFKETQYF
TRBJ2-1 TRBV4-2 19 CASSHLPQWGPVGKGEQFF
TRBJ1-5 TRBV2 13 CASATGGNQPQHF
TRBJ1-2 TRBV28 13 CASSLGSGYGYTF
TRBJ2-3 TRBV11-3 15 CASSLGQAYSDTQYF
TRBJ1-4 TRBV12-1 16 CASKIGRDRGAEKLFF
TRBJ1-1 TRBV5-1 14 CASSPGTGNTEAFF
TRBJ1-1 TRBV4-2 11 CASTPGGAAFF
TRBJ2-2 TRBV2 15 CASRGLASNTGELFF
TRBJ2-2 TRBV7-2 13 CASSPTRDRELFF
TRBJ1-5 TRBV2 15 CASSERGGSNQPQHF
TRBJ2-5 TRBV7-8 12 CAGGPSQETQYF
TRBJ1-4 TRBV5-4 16 CASSHPGTGAHEKLFF